Presented here are 25 T cell receptor beta chains from one specimen sequenced in a study of blood T cells in healthy people across ages. A sample-barcoded 5' primer and a J-beta primer mix were used in a second PCR of about 6 to 12 cycles. MiXCR, applied by TCRdb to the 5' RACE reads, yields one record per CDR3 protein. The table shows fewer than 900,000 distinct CDR3 sequences, with under 40% occurring only once. Sequencing input: blood. Every receptor here comes from a man between 18 and 35 years old in good health.

This clonotype was seen ten or more times. This chain connects TRBV12-3 or TRBV12-4 to TRBJ2-5; TRBD2 might be the D (5 bases). The CDR3 covers 15 residues. Trimming cost V 5 bases and J 1 base, with 14 bases left between them. The CDR3 loop reads CASSPPSSGQETQYF. The DNA for the CDR3 is TGTGCCAGCAGTCCCCCCTCAAGCGGCCAAGAGACCCAGTACTTC.

This clonotype has just a few counts. The chain combines TRBV5-1 with TRBJ2-6; D assignment may be TRBD1 or TRBD2 (5 bases each). The CDR3 has 15 amino acids. The V and J ends lost 6 bases and 0 bases respectively, with 10 bases between them. Germline V gene lookup returns CDR1 SGHRS and CDR2 YFSETQ. The CDR3 DNA is TGCGCCAGCACTCCGAGGGGCTCTGGGGCCAACGTCCTGACTTTC. It is translated as CASTPRGSGANVLTF. The entire variable domain, with the rest obtained from reference TRBV5-1 and TRBJ2-6, is as follows: KAGVTQTPRYLIKTRGQQVTLSCSPISGHRSVSWYQQTPGQGLQFLFEYFSETQRNKGNFPGRFSGRQFSNSRSEMNVSTLELGDSALYLCASTPRGSGANVLTFGAGSRLTVL.

The V call is TRBV20-1, the J call TRBJ2-1, with 11 bases that match TRBD2. Germline assignment: CDR1 DFQATT and CDR2 SNEGSKA (reference sequence). The CDR3 is 14 amino acids. V trimming: 6 bases; J trimming: 4 bases; junction bases outside the gene matches: 5. CDR3 region: CSAPTSGDYNEQFF. The CDR3 coding sequence is TGCAGTGCGCCGACTAGCGGGGATTACAATGAGCAGTTCTTC.

This sequence joins TRBV7-9 and TRBJ2-3; a possible D gene is TRBD2 (7 bases). Germline V gene sequence: CDR1 SEHNR, CDR2 FQNEAQ (reference sequence). This CDR3 comprises 15 residues. The V end was cut by 5 bases, the J end by 1 base, with 13 bases between. In DNA, the CDR3 is TGTGCCAGCAGCAACACGGGGGGCGGCACAGATACGCAGTATTTT. Translated, it gives CASSNTGGGTDTQYF.

The V gene is TRBV20-1, the J gene TRBJ1-5, with D unclear. Trimming took 5 bases from V and 5 from J, leaving 13 bases between them. This CDR3 is 13 amino acids long. CDR1 is DFQATT and CDR2 is SNEGSKA in the germline V gene (reference sequence). CDR3 amino acids: CSAPGQVDQPQHF. In DNA, the CDR3 is TGCAGTGCTCCCGGGCAGGTAGATCAGCCCCAGCATTTT.

This clonotype was counted a few times. This sequence joins TRBV9 and TRBJ2-5, with D possibly matching TRBD2 (6 bases). This CDR3 is built from 15 residues. V lost 0 bases and J lost 1, with 10 bases in between. In germline, CDR1 is SGDLS, CDR2 YYNGEE. CDR3 protein: CASSVGGVAQETQYF. Here the CDR3 DNA reads TGTGCCAGCAGCGTAGGCGGGGTTGCCCAAGAGACCCAGTACTTC.

The rearrangement links TRBV13 to TRBJ2-1; D not resolved. The CDR3 has 15 amino acids. Germline CDR1 and CDR2: PRHDT and FYEKMQ (reference sequence). V dropped 3 bases and J dropped 7 bases, with 16 bases sitting between them. Here the CDR3 reads CASSFQGKKRNEQFF. In DNA, the CDR3 is TGTGCCAGCAGCTTTCAAGGAAAAAAGAGGAATGAGCAGTTCTTC.

This clonotype was observed at least ten times. The gene calls are TRBV5-8 and TRBJ2-3; 10 positions match TRBD2. The CDR3 totals 17 residues. The germline V gene has CDR1 SGHTS and CDR2 YDEGEE. J gave up 2 bases and V 0 bases, and 6 bases lay outside the gene matches. CDR3 coding DNA: TGTGCCAGCAGCTTGGGGACAGCGGGGGGGATCACAGATACGCAGTATTTT. It codes for CASSLGTAGGITDTQYF.

Notes on this clonotype: Sequence at one end of the junction differs from germline and may be a read error. The V call is TRBV7-6, the J call TRBJ1-3; 10 bases line up with TRBD1. CDR1 is SGHVS, CDR2 FNYEAQ, per germline. This CDR3 is 17 amino acids long. The CDR3 protein is CASSLATGTGEENIIYF. The CDR3, as DNA: TGTGCCAGCAGCTTAGCGACCGGGACAGGGGAGGAAAACATCATATATTTT.

The genes are TRBV6-1 and TRBJ1-6; the D gene is possibly TRBD1 (6 bases). Trimming took 7 bases from V and 0 from J, leaving 16 bases between them. The CDR3 totals 17 residues. CDR1 and CDR2 from the germline V gene are MNHNS and SASEGT. CDR3 coding DNA: TGTGCCAGCAAACTCCGGGACACTAGCTCCTATAATTCACCCCTCCACTTT. Translation gives CASKLRDTSSYNSPLHF.

This clonotype was seen repeatedly, ten times or more. J is TRBJ1-2 and V is TRBV6-6; 8 bases are a match to TRBD1. V shed 7 bases and J 1 base; nucleotides not matched to a gene: 8. The CDR3 extends over 15 amino acids. From germline, CDR1 is MNHNY and CDR2 SVGAGI (reference sequence). The CDR3 region has the DNA TGTGCCAGCAACAGAGCAGGGGGCTATAACTATGGCTACACCTTC. It translates to CASNRAGGYNYGYTF.

This clonotype came up many times. The genes are TRBV20-1 and TRBJ2-5, with unresolved D. Germline loops: CDR1 DFQATT, CDR2 SNEGSKA (reference sequence). The CDR3 is 12 amino acids. V lost 5 bases to trimming and J lost 4 bases, with 11 bases between them. The CDR3 coding sequence is TGCAGTGCTCCGGACCAGCGAGAGACCCAGTACTTC. It translates to CSAPDQRETQYF.

This clonotype has a handful of counts. V usage is TRBV6-2 or TRBV6-3 and J usage is TRBJ2-7; 8 nucleotides align to TRBD2. This CDR3 has 18 residues. The V and J ends lost 5 bases and 0 bases, in that order; junction bases with no gene match: 15. Germline V gives CDR1 MNHEY, CDR2 SVGEGT. This CDR3 reads CASSHGLATILSSYEQYF. CDR3 DNA: TGTGCCAGCAGTCATGGACTAGCCACAATCCTCAGCTCCTACGAGCAGTACTTC.

This clonotype was recorded many times. The chain combines TRBV7-3 with TRBJ2-3, with 11 bases identical to TRBD1. The CDR3 has 14 amino acids. V shed 6 bases and J 6 bases; nucleotides not matched to a gene: 5. Germline V gene data show CDR1 as SGHTA and CDR2 as FQGTGA. CDR3 in DNA: TGTGCCAGCAGTTTCGGGACAGGGGGTGATACGCAGTATTTT. The encoded protein is CASSFGTGGDTQYF.

The sample holds one count of this clonotype. The CDR3 bases are TGTGCCAGCAGTTTTAGCGGAGACGCCTACAATGAGCAGTACTTC. It is translated as CASSFSGDAYNEQYF. The chain has TRBV6-1 and TRBJ2-1; TRBD2 might be the D (6 bases). The J call is in doubt because the DNA end fits TRBJ2-7 better. Germline V CDR1 and CDR2: MNHNS, SASEGT. The CDR3 is made up of 15 amino acids.

This clonotype was observed many times. V gene TRBV10-3 combines with J gene TRBJ1-1; maybe TRBD1 (5 bases). This CDR3 has 13 residues. Trimming stripped 6 bases from V and 0 bases from J, with 8 bases between. Germline V lookup: CDR1 ENHRY, CDR2 SYGVKD. CDR3 sequence: CAIRTVMNTEAFF. The DNA for the CDR3 is TGTGCCATCAGGACAGTCATGAACACTGAAGCTTTCTTT.

The chain is built from TRBV11-2 and TRBJ2-7; D remains ambiguous. The germline CDR1 and CDR2 sequences are SGHAT and FQNNGV. The CDR3 extends over 17 amino acids. V gave up 5 bases and J gave up 4 bases, with 24 bases separating them. CDR3 DNA: TGTGCCAGCAGCGCCTACGGCGACTTCTTAGGGCATTACGAGCAGTACTTC. Its protein is CASSAYGDFLGHYEQYF.

V is TRBV12-3 or TRBV12-4 and J is TRBJ2-2; TRBD1 might be the D (6 bases). The CDR3 loop spans 16 amino acids. Trimming cost V 6 bases and J 2 bases, with 16 bases left between them. The CDR3 bases are TGTGCCAGCAGCTTTCCGGGACACATAAACACCGGGGAGCTGTTTTTT. It encodes CASSFPGHINTGELFF.

This sequence joins TRBV29-1 and TRBJ1-4, with D possibly TRBD1 on 6 matching bases. The CDR3 contains 14 residues. V was clipped by 7 bases and J by 5 bases, with 17 bases between them. CDR1 is SQVTM, CDR2 ANQGSEA, per germline. CDR3 loop: CSALMDRLNEKLFF. The CDR3 DNA is TGCAGCGCTCTGATGGACAGACTCAATGAAAAACTGTTTTTT.

This clonotype was observed a few times. V is TRBV29-1 and J is TRBJ1-5; D may be TRBD1 (6 bases). CDR1 and CDR2 from the germline V gene are SQVTM and ANQGSEA. The ends were cut back, 4 bases at V and 1 base at J, with 8 bases in the middle. The CDR3 runs to 13 residues. As DNA, the CDR3 is TGCAGCGTTGCGGGACAAAGCAATCAGCCCCAGCATTTT. It codes for CSVAGQSNQPQHF.

This clonotype showed up many times. This rearrangement joins TRBV9 to TRBJ1-2, with D hard to call. The germline gives CDR1 SGDLS, CDR2 YYNGEE. This CDR3 contains 12 residues. The V end lost 0 bases, the J end lost 8 bases, and 8 bases lay between the germline ends. CDR3 residues: CASSVGGAGYTF. The CDR3 DNA follows: TGTGCCAGCAGCGTAGGCGGTGCAGGCTACACCTTC.

In its sample, this clonotype was seen many times. This chain links TRBV7-2 with TRBJ2-5, with TRBD2 as a possible D gene (5 bases). The CDR3 totals 14 residues. V gave up 1 base and J gave up 5 bases, with 11 bases separating them. Germline V CDR1 and CDR2: SGHTA, FQGNSA. The CDR3 spells CASSLGRYSETQYF. The CDR3 DNA reads as TGTGCCAGCAGCTTAGGGAGGTATTCGGAGACCCAGTACTTC.

This clonotype was counted only a few times. V is TRBV28 and J is TRBJ1-2, with D hard to call. The CDR3 runs to 13 residues. Germline loops: CDR1 MDHEN, CDR2 SYDVKM. With 4 bases removed from V and 8 bases from J, the gap between germline ends came to 14 bases. CDR3 region: CASSYNPTGGYTF. The CDR3 nucleotides read TGTGCCAGCAGTTATAACCCAACCGGCGGCTACACCTTC.

About this clonotype itself: Given a much more abundant clone one base away, this may be a read error. The V and J genes are TRBV7-8 and TRBJ2-5; D unclear. Germline V gene sequence: CDR1 SGHVS, CDR2 FQNEAQ. Trimming pared 5 bases from V and 3 bases from J, leaving 10 bases between. There are 13 residues in the CDR3. CDR3 DNA sequence: TGTGCCAGCAGCGTAGGGCCAGAAGAGACCCAGTACTTC. Encoded protein: CASSVGPEETQYF.

The rearrangement links TRBV7-9 to TRBJ2-3, with 14 bases matching TRBD2. The CDR3 spans 16 residues. V shed 5 bases and J 5 bases; nucleotides not matched to a gene: 6. The germline gives CDR1 SEHNR, CDR2 FQNEAQ (reference sequence). CDR3 sequence reads: CASSPTSGGAVDTQYF. The CDR3 nucleotides read TGTGCCAGCAGCCCGACTAGCGGGGGGGCCGTAGATACGCAGTATTTT.